These T cell receptor beta chains were read from a single sample in a study of cytomegalovirus exposure and HLA in healthy donors. Produced via immunoSEQ multiplex PCR; TCRdb's table is partial and in-frame only. Of some 33,000 clones listed, about 65% were seen once; the top ten hold 20% to 25%. Source material: PBMCs. The receptors were sampled from a man in his forties or fifties in good health and CMV-seropositive. CDR3s include the opening cysteine and the closing phenylalanine or tryptophan. The order of the fields is D gene, V gene, clone size, J gene, CDR3 DNA, CDR3 protein. D genes are given only for firm matches. Only part of the rows carry a size: once, few, many, or a class if the clone is expanded.

d_gene: TRBD2
v_gene: TRBV10-3
abundance: .
j_gene: TRBJ2-5
CDR3nt: TGTGCCATCAAAGAGGGCCTAGCGGGAGAGACCCAGTACTTC
CDR3aa: CAIKEGLAGETQYF

d_gene: TRBD1
v_gene: TRBV29-1
abundance: .
j_gene: TRBJ2-1
CDR3nt: TGCAGCGTTGATAGACAGGGGGTCACCTCCTACAATGAGCAGTTCTTC
CDR3aa: CSVDRQGVTSYNEQFF

d_gene: .
v_gene: TRBV10-3
abundance: .
j_gene: TRBJ1-2
CDR3nt: TGTGCCATCAGTGAGCGGCAGGGAATCTATGGCTACACCTTC
CDR3aa: CAISERQGIYGYTF

d_gene: .
v_gene: TRBV5-1
abundance: .
j_gene: TRBJ1-6
CDR3nt: TGCGCCAGCTCCTTCGAGGGGGGGGGCGCGGGATTTTCACCCCTCCACTTT
CDR3aa: CASSFEGGGAGFSPLHF

d_gene: .
v_gene: TRBV7-3
abundance: .
j_gene: TRBJ2-3
CDR3nt: TGTGCCAGCAGCTTAGTGTCAGGGGCAGATACGCAGTATTTT
CDR3aa: CASSLVSGADTQYF

d_gene: .
v_gene: TRBV30
abundance: few
j_gene: TRBJ1-1
CDR3nt: TGTGCCTGGAGTTGGCAGGGGGAAGCTTTCTTT
CDR3aa: CAWSWQGEAFF

d_gene: .
v_gene: TRBV29-1
abundance: .
j_gene: TRBJ1-1
CDR3nt: TGCAGCGTTGGTGTCAGGGTCACTGAAGCTTTCTTT
CDR3aa: CSVGVRVTEAFF

d_gene: .
v_gene: TRBV4-2
abundance: .
j_gene: TRBJ2-7
CDR3nt: TGTGCCAGCAGCCAAGAGGCATCAGGCATAGCCTACGAGCAGTACTTC
CDR3aa: CASSQEASGIAYEQYF

d_gene: .
v_gene: TRBV7-2
abundance: once
j_gene: TRBJ2-1
CDR3nt: TGTGCCAGCAGCCCGCCCCTATTCCGCTCGCCGACAAATGAGCAGTTCTTC
CDR3aa: CASSPPLFRSPTNEQFF

d_gene: TRBD2
v_gene: TRBV5-4
abundance: .
j_gene: TRBJ2-7
CDR3nt: TGTGCCAGCAGCTCCCGCCTAGCGGGCAACTCCTACGAGCAGTACTTC
CDR3aa: CASSSRLAGNSYEQYF

d_gene: .
v_gene: TRBV28
abundance: once
j_gene: TRBJ1-4
CDR3nt: TGTGCCAGCAGTAACAGTAATGAAAAACTGTTTTTT
CDR3aa: CASSNSNEKLFF

d_gene: TRBD1
v_gene: TRBV4-1
abundance: .
j_gene: TRBJ1-5
CDR3nt: TGCGCCAGCAGCCAAAGGACAGGGTTAGATCAGCCCCAGCATTTT
CDR3aa: CASSQRTGLDQPQHF

d_gene: TRBD1
v_gene: TRBV30
abundance: few
j_gene: TRBJ2-2
CDR3nt: TGTGCCTGGACGCCGGGACAGCCAGGGGAGCTGTTTTTT
CDR3aa: CAWTPGQPGELFF

d_gene: TRBD1
v_gene: TRBV30
abundance: .
j_gene: TRBJ2-2
CDR3nt: TGTGCCTGGAGTTCCCTCCAGGGGGCGCGGACCGGGGAGCTGTTTTTT
CDR3aa: CAWSSLQGARTGELFF

d_gene: .
v_gene: TRBV27
abundance: .
j_gene: TRBJ2-7
CDR3nt: TGTGCCAGCAGTTCCCAGGGGCACGAGCAGTACTTC
CDR3aa: CASSSQGHEQYF

d_gene: .
v_gene: TRBV28
abundance: .
j_gene: TRBJ2-2
CDR3nt: TGTGCCAGCGCGGAAGTGAACACCGGGGAGCTGTTTTTT
CDR3aa: CASAEVNTGELFF

d_gene: TRBD1
v_gene: TRBV2
abundance: .
j_gene: TRBJ2-6
CDR3nt: TGTGCCAGTCTGCGGGACAGGATCTCTGGGGCCAACGTCCTGACTTTC
CDR3aa: CASLRDRISGANVLTF

d_gene: TRBD1
v_gene: TRBV27
abundance: .
j_gene: TRBJ2-1
CDR3nt: TGTGCCAGCAGTTTAAGACAGGGGGCGAATGAGCAGTTCTTC
CDR3aa: CASSLRQGANEQFF

d_gene: TRBD2
v_gene: TRBV28
abundance: .
j_gene: TRBJ2-7
CDR3nt: TGTGCCAGCAGTCTTAGCGGGAGCTCCTACGAGCAGTACTTC
CDR3aa: CASSLSGSSYEQYF

d_gene: .
v_gene: TRBV27
abundance: .
j_gene: TRBJ2-1
CDR3nt: TGTGCCAGCAGTTTATATGGTAGCGCCAACAATGAGCAGTTCTTC
CDR3aa: CASSLYGSANNEQFF

d_gene: TRBD1
v_gene: TRBV15
abundance: .
j_gene: TRBJ2-7
CDR3nt: TGTGCCACCAGCAACGGAAGGACAGGGGGCGAAGGGCAGTACTTC
CDR3aa: CATSNGRTGGEGQYF

d_gene: TRBD1
v_gene: TRBV4-1
abundance: few
j_gene: TRBJ1-5
CDR3nt: TGCGCCAGCAGCCAAGACCGGGCAGGGGGTAACAATCAGCCCCAGCATTTT
CDR3aa: CASSQDRAGGNNQPQHF

d_gene: TRBD1
v_gene: TRBV7-8
abundance: .
j_gene: TRBJ2-4
CDR3nt: TGTGCCAGCAGCCAGACCCTCGACAGGGGTAACATTCAGTACTTC
CDR3aa: CASSQTLDRGNIQYF

d_gene: .
v_gene: TRBV30
abundance: .
j_gene: TRBJ1-3
CDR3nt: TGTGCCTGGAGCTCCGGGACAACTGGAAACACCATATATTTT
CDR3aa: CAWSSGTTGNTIYF

d_gene: .
v_gene: TRBV9
abundance: .
j_gene: TRBJ2-5
CDR3nt: TGTGCCAGCAGCGTAGGTGGGGCAGAGACCCAGTACTTC
CDR3aa: CASSVGGAETQYF

d_gene: TRBD1
v_gene: TRBV5-6
abundance: few
j_gene: TRBJ2-7
CDR3nt: TGTGCCAGCAGTTCCCGACAGGGGAACTACGAGCAGTACTTC
CDR3aa: CASSSRQGNYEQYF

d_gene: .
v_gene: TRBV4-2
abundance: .
j_gene: TRBJ2-2
CDR3nt: TGTGCCAGCAGCCAAGATCCCGGGGGGAACACCGGGGAGCTGTTTTTT
CDR3aa: CASSQDPGGNTGELFF

d_gene: TRBD2
v_gene: TRBV5-1
abundance: .
j_gene: TRBJ2-1
CDR3nt: TGCGCCAGCAGCTTGACGGGAGGGCCAGGCAATGAGCAGTTCTTC
CDR3aa: CASSLTGGPGNEQFF

d_gene: .
v_gene: TRBV7-9
abundance: .
j_gene: TRBJ1-1
CDR3nt: TGTGCCAGCAGCTCGACAACCACCACTGAAGCTTTCTTT
CDR3aa: CASSSTTTTEAFF

d_gene: TRBD2
v_gene: TRBV6-5
abundance: few
j_gene: TRBJ2-7
CDR3nt: TGTGCCAGCAGTCGAGCGGGAGGGCAGGACGAGCAGTACTTC
CDR3aa: CASSRAGGQDEQYF

d_gene: TRBD1
v_gene: TRBV30
abundance: few
j_gene: TRBJ1-6
CDR3nt: TGTGCCTGGACCCTACAGGGGACCTATAATTCACCCCTCCACTTT
CDR3aa: CAWTLQGTYNSPLHF

d_gene: .
v_gene: TRBV29-1
abundance: .
j_gene: TRBJ1-1
CDR3nt: TGCAGCGTCATGATCTGGCGCGGCACTGAAGCTTTCTTT
CDR3aa: CSVMIWRGTEAFF

d_gene: TRBD1
v_gene: TRBV6-1
abundance: .
j_gene: TRBJ1-5
CDR3nt: TGTGCCAGCAGTGAAGGGGGGACAGTAGGGGGCCAGCCCCAGCATTTT
CDR3aa: CASSEGGTVGGQPQHF

d_gene: TRBD1
v_gene: TRBV11-2
abundance: .
j_gene: TRBJ2-1
CDR3nt: TGTGCCAGCAGCGGAGACAGGGGAGGTAGCGATGAGCAGTTCTTC
CDR3aa: CASSGDRGGSDEQFF

d_gene: .
v_gene: TRBV30
abundance: .
j_gene: TRBJ2-1
CDR3nt: TGTGCCTGGAGTTCCGGGGGTTTGCAGTTCTTC
CDR3aa: CAWSSGGLQFF

d_gene: .
v_gene: TRBV2
abundance: .
j_gene: TRBJ2-1
CDR3nt: TGTGCCAGCAGTGAAGGAGGGAGGGGGAATGAGCAGTTCTTC
CDR3aa: CASSEGGRGNEQFF

d_gene: .
v_gene: TRBV2
abundance: .
j_gene: TRBJ1-1
CDR3nt: TGTGCCAGCAGTGGGCGGGACCCTGAAGCTTTCTTT
CDR3aa: CASSGRDPEAFF

d_gene: TRBD2
v_gene: TRBV7-3
abundance: .
j_gene: TRBJ2-1
CDR3nt: TGTGCCAGCAGTCCCGGAGGGAGGGATGAGCAGTTCTTC
CDR3aa: CASSPGGRDEQFF

d_gene: TRBD2
v_gene: TRBV20-1
abundance: once
j_gene: TRBJ2-2
CDR3nt: TGCAGTGCTTTAGCGGGCGGGGAGCTGTTTTTT
CDR3aa: CSALAGGELFF

d_gene: TRBD1
v_gene: TRBV6-7
abundance: .
j_gene: TRBJ2-7
CDR3nt: TGTGCCAGCAGACCGGGACAGGTGTTATACGAGCAGTACTTC
CDR3aa: CASRPGQVLYEQYF

d_gene: .
v_gene: TRBV6-5
abundance: .
j_gene: TRBJ2-5
CDR3nt: TGTGCCAGCAGTTACTCGTTATTTCCCCAGTACTTC
CDR3aa: CASSYSLFPQYF

d_gene: .
v_gene: TRBV27
abundance: few
j_gene: TRBJ2-7
CDR3nt: TGTGCCAACAACTACGAGCAGTACTTC
CDR3aa: CANNYEQYF

d_gene: .
v_gene: TRBV6-1
abundance: .
j_gene: TRBJ2-2
CDR3nt: TGTGCCAGCAGTGGCCAGACTGCGGGCACCGGGGAGCTGTTTTTT
CDR3aa: CASSGQTAGTGELFF